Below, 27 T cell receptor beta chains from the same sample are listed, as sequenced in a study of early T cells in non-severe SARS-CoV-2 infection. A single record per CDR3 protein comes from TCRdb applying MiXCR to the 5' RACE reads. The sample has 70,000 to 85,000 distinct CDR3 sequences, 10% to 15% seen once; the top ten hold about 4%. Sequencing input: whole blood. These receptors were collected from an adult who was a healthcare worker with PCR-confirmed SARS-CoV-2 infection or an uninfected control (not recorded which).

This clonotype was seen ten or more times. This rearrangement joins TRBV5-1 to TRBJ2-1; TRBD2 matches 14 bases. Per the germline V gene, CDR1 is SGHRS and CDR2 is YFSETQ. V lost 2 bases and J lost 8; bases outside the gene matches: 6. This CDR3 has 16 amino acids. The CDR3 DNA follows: TGCGCCAGCAGCTTAGCGACTAGCGGGAGGGGGTATGAGCAGTTCTTC. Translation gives CASSLATSGRGYEQFF.

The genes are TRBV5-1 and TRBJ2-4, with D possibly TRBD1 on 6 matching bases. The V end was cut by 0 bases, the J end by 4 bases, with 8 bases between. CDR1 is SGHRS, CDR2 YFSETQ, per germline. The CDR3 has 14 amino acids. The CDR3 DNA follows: TGCGCCAGCAGCTTGGATGGACAGAAAAACATTCAGTACTTC. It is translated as CASSLDGQKNIQYF.

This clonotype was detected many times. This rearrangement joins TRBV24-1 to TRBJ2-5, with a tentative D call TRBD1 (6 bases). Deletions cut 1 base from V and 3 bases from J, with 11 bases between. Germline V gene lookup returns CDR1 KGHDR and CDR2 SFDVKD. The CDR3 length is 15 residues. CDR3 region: CATSDFIQGKETQYF. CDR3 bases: TGTGCCACCAGTGATTTTATTCAGGGGAAAGAGACCCAGTACTTC.

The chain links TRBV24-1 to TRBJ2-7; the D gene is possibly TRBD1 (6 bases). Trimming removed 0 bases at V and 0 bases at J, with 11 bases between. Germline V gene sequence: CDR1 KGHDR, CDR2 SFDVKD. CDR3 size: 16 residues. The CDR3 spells CATSDLQGSSSYEQYF. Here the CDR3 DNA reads TGTGCCACCAGTGATTTGCAGGGGTCCTCCTCCTACGAGCAGTACTTC.

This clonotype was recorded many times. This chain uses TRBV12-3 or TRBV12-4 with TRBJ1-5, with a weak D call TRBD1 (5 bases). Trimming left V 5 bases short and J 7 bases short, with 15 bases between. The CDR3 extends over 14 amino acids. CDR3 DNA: TGTGCCAGCAGTCCTGGGGGTTCCGAGCAGCCCCAGCATTTT. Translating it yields CASSPGGSEQPQHF.

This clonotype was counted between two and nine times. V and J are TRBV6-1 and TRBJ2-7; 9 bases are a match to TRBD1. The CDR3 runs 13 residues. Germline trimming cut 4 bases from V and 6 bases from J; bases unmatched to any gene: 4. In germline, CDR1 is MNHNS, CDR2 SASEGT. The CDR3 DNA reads TGTGCCAGCAGTGCCCCGGACAGGGGCGAGCAGTACTTC. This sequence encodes CASSAPDRGEQYF.

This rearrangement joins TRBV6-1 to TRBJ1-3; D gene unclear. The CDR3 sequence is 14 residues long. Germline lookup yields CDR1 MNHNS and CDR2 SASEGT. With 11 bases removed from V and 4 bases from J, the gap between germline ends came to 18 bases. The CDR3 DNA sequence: TGTGCCGTTATAAGCTCCCCGGACGGAAACACCATATATTTT. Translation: CAVISSPDGNTIYF.

The CDR3: CASEGLAATGELFF. The DNA of the CDR3 is TGTGCCAGCGAGGGACTAGCGGCAACCGGGGAGCTGTTTTTT. The rearrangement joins TRBV2 to TRBJ2-2; TRBD2 matches 11 bases. The CDR3 totals 14 residues. Germline V gene lookup returns CDR1 SNHLY and CDR2 FYNNEI. The junction had 4 bases not matched to a gene; V was cut back by 8 bases and J by 5 bases.

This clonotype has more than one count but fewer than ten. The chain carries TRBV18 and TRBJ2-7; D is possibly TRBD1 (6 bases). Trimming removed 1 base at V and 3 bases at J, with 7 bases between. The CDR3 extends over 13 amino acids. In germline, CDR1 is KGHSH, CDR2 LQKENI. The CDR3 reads CASSPRDNYEQYF. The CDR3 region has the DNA TGTGCCAGCTCACCACGGGACAACTACGAGCAGTACTTC.

Here the CDR3 DNA reads TGTGCCAGCAGCTTGTACTCCCCAGAGACCCAGTACTTC. Protein sequence: CASSLYSPETQYF. J is TRBJ2-5 and V is TRBV5-6, with D unclear. Germline V gene sequence: CDR1 SGHDT, CDR2 YYEEEE. The CDR3 is 13 residues long. V dropped 1 base and J dropped 4 bases, with 8 bases sitting between them.

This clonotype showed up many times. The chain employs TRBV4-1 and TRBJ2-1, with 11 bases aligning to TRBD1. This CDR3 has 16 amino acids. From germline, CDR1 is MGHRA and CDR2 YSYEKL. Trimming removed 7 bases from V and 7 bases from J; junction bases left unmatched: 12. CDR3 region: CASKRARTGGENEQFF. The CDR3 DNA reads TGCGCCAGCAAGAGGGCGAGGACAGGGGGCGAAAATGAGCAGTTCTTC.

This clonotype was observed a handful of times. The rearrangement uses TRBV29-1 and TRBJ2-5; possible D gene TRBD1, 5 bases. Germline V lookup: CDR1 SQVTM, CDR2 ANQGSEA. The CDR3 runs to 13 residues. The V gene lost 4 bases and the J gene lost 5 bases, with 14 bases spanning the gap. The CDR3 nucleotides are TGCAGCGTTGCCAAAGGGGTCCAGGAGACCCAGTACTTC. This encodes CSVAKGVQETQYF.

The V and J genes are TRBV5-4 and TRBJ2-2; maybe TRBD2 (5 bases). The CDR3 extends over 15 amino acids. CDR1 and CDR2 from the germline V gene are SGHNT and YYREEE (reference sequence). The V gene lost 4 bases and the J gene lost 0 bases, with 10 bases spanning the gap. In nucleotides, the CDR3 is TGTGCCAGCAGCCCTAGCAGAACGAACACCGGGGAGCTGTTTTTT. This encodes CASSPSRTNTGELFF.

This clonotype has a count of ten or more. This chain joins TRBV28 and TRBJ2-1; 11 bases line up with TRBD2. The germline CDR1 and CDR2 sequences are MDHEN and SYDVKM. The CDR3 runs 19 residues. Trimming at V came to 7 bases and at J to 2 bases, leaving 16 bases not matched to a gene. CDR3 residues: CASTWNLVGTSGAYNEQFF. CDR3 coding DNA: TGTGCCAGCACGTGGAACCTAGTGGGGACTAGCGGAGCCTACAATGAGCAGTTCTTC. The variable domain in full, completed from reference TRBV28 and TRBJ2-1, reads DVKVTQSSRYLVKRTGEKVFLECVQDMDHENMFWYRQDPGLGLRLIYFSYDVKMKEKGDIPEGYSVSREKKERFSLILESASTNQTSMYLCASTWNLVGTSGAYNEQFFGPGTRLTVL.

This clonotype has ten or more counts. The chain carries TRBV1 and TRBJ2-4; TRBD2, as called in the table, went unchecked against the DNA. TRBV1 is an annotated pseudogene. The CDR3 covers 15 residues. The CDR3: CTSRGLAGLKNIQYF. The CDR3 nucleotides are TGCACCAGCAGGGGACTAGCGGGCCTTAAAAACATTCAGTACTTC.

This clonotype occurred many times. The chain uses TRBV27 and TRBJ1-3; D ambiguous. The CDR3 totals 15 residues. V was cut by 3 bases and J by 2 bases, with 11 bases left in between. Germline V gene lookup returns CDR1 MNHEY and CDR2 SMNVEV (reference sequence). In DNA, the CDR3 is TGTGCCAGCAGTTTGTACGCATACGCTGGAAACACCATATATTTT. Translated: CASSLYAYAGNTIYF.

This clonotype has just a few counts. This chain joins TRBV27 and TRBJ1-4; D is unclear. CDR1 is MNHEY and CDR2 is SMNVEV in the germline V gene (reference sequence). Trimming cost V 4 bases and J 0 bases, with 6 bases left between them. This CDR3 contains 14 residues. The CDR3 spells CASSYAATNEKLFF. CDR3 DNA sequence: TGTGCCAGCAGTTACGCAGCAACTAATGAAAAACTGTTTTTT.

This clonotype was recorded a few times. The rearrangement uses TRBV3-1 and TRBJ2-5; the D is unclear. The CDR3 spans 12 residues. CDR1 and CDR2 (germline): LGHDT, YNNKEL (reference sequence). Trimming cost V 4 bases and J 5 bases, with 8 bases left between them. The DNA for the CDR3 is TGTGCCAGCAGCCCCCTGGGGGAGACCCAGTACTTC. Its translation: CASSPLGETQYF.

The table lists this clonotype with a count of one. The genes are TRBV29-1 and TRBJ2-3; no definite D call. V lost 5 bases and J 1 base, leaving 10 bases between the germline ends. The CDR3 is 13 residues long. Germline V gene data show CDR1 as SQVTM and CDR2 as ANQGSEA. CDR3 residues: CSVRRVGTDTQYF. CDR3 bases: TGCAGCGTTCGGCGTGTGGGCACAGATACGCAGTATTTT.

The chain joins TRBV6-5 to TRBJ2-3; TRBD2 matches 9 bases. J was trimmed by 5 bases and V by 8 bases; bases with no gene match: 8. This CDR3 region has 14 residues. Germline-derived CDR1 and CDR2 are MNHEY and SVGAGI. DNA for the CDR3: TGTGCCAGCGGTTGGCGGGAGGGGGAAGATACGCAGTATTTT. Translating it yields CASGWREGEDTQYF.

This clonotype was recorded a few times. The CDR3 region is CASSSGGEQETQYF. CDR3 DNA sequence: TGTGCCAGCAGTTCAGGGGGGGAACAAGAGACCCAGTACTTC. The chain recombines TRBV11-1 with TRBJ2-5; the D gene could be TRBD1 or TRBD2 (7 bases each). The CDR3 extends over 14 amino acids. The V and J ends lost 6 bases and 2 bases respectively, with 13 bases between them. Germline-derived CDR1 and CDR2 are SGHAT and FQDESV (reference sequence).

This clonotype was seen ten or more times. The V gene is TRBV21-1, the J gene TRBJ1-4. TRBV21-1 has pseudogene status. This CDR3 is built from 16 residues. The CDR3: CASSKKIGSTNEKLFF. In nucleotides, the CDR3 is TGTGCCAGCAGCAAAAAAATAGGTTCAACTAATGAAAAACTGTTTTTT.

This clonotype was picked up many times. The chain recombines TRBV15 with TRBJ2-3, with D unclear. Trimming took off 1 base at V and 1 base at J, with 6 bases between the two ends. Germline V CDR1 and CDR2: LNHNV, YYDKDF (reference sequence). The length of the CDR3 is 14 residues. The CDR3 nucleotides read TGTGCCACCAGCAGAGGGGTCCGCACAGATACGCAGTATTTT. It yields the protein CATSRGVRTDTQYF.

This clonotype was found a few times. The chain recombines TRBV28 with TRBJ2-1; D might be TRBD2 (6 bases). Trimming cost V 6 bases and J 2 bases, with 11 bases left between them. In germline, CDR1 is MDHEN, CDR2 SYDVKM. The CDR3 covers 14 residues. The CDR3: CASSQGGAYNEQFF. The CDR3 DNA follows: TGTGCCAGCAGCCAAGGAGGGGCCTACAATGAGCAGTTCTTC. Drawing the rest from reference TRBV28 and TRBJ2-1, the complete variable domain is DVKVTQSSRYLVKRTGEKVFLECVQDMDHENMFWYRQDPGLGLRLIYFSYDVKMKEKGDIPEGYSVSREKKERFSLILESASTNQTSMYLCASSQGGAYNEQFFGPGTRLTVL.

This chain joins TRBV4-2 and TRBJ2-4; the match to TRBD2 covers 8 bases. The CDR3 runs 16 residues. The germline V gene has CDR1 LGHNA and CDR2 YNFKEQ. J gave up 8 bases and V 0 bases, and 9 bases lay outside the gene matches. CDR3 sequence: CASSQEAGSGGDIQYF. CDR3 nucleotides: TGTGCCAGCAGCCAAGAAGCGGGAAGCGGGGGTGACATTCAGTACTTC.

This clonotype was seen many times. The chain's CDR3 is CASSQQNTEAFF. The CDR3 DNA is TGTGCCAGCAGCCAGCAGAACACTGAAGCTTTCTTT. V gene TRBV14 combines with J gene TRBJ1-1; D gene uncertain. V was clipped by 3 bases and J by 1 base, with 3 bases between them. The CDR3 has 12 amino acids. Germline V lookup: CDR1 SGHDN, CDR2 FVKESK.

Here the CDR3 DNA reads TGTGCCAGCAGTTCCGCCGGGACTAGCGCCACAGATACGCAGTATTTT. Its translation: CASSSAGTSATDTQYF. V usage is TRBV28 and J usage is TRBJ2-3, with TRBD2 identical over 10 bases. The CDR3 consists of 16 residues. CDR1 and CDR2 from the germline V gene are MDHEN and SYDVKM. V lost 4 bases and J lost 2; bases outside the gene matches: 6. The full variable domain, with the rest looked up from reference TRBV28 and TRBJ2-3, is DVKVTQSSRYLVKRTGEKVFLECVQDMDHENMFWYRQDPGLGLRLIYFSYDVKMKEKGDIPEGYSVSREKKERFSLILESASTNQTSMYLCASSSAGTSATDTQYFGPGTRLTVL.